This T cell receptor beta chain was sequenced for a study of blood T cell repertoires in COVID-19. Turning to the study itself: Italy, Spain and the United States were the sources of the convalescent and acute COVID-19 samples. Nucleic acid was either cDNA or gDNA, and it came from T cells, B-cell-depleted T cells, or PBMCs.

The CDR3 has 15 residues. V lost 3 bases, J lost 0 bases, and 9 bases lay in between. The germline V gene has CDR1 SEHNR and CDR2 FQNEAQ (reference sequence). This clone was seen just once. Per the original methods: Reference gene primer amplification gave estimated nucleated cell counts. TCRdb's table, derived via immunoSEQ multiplex PCR, lists solely in-frame clones and lacks some. V, J and clone size are those of that table, while D and trimming were read from the DNA. This table has 25,000 to 35,000 clones, about 80% appearing once. Specimen: peripheral blood. The source of this sequence is an older man with active COVID-19. The chain has TRBV7-9 and TRBJ2-1, with TRBD2 as a possible D gene (6 bases). Written as DNA, the CDR3 is TGTGCCAGCAGCTTTGGAGGGCCCTCCTACAATGAGCAGTTCTTC. Its translation is CASSFGGPSYNEQFF.